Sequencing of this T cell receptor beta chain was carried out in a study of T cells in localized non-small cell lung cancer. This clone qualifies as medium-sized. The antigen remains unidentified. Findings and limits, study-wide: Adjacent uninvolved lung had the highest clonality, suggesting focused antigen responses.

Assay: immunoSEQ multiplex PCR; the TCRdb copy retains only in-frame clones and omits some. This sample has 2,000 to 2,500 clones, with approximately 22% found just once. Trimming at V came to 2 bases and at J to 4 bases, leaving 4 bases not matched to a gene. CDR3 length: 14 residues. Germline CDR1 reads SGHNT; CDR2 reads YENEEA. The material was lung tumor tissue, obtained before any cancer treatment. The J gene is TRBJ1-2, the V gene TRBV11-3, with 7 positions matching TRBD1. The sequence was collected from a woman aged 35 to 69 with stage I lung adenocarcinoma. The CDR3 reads CASSLQGESYGYTF. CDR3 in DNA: TGTGCCAGCAGCTTACAGGGGGAGAGCTATGGCTACACCTTC.